Below, 30 T cell receptor beta chains from the same sample are listed, as sequenced in a study of T cells in narcolepsy. The protocol was immunoSEQ multiplex PCR, while the TCRdb copy is restricted to in-frame clones and leaves out a portion. The sample has approximately 8,100 clones, around two thirds seen once. What was sequenced was CD45RA- memory CD8+ T cells from PBMCs. The receptor set was obtained from a human donor with narcolepsy.

V is TRBV11-3 and J is TRBJ1-1; a weak D match, TRBD1 (6 bases). This CDR3 has 15 amino acids. The V and J ends lost 5 bases and 0 bases respectively, with 13 bases between them. CDR1 SGHNT and CDR2 YENEEA come from the germline V gene. CDR3 amino acids: CASSPYGQMNTEAFF. The CDR3, as DNA: TGTGCCAGCAGCCCCTACGGACAGATGAACACTGAAGCTTTCTTT.

The chain combines TRBV7-9 with TRBJ1-4; weak D call: TRBD1 (6 bases). This CDR3 spans 18 amino acids. Germline CDR1 and CDR2: SEHNR and FQNEAQ (reference sequence). Trimming shortened V by 0 bases and J by 1 base, and 15 bases separated the two germline ends. The CDR3, as DNA: TGTGCCAGCAGCTTAGCGCAGGGGAAGGGCATAACTAATGAAAAACTGTTTTTT. It encodes CASSLAQGKGITNEKLFF.

The chain joins TRBV27 to TRBJ2-6, with D tentatively TRBD1 (6 bases). The CDR3 spans 17 residues. Between the trimmed V and J ends, which lost 2 bases and 2 bases, there was a span of 13 bases. Germline CDR1 MNHEY, CDR2 SMNVEV (reference sequence). Here the CDR3 reads CASSLGGIGTGANVLTF. CDR3 DNA: TGTGCCAGCAGTTTAGGGGGCATTGGTACTGGGGCCAACGTCCTGACTTTC.

Here the CDR3 DNA reads TGTGCCAGCAGCTTAGATCCCCGACAACTGTTTTTT. It translates to CASSLDPRQLFF. The genes are TRBV11-2 and TRBJ1-4; D not certain. This CDR3 has 12 residues. Per germline, CDR1 SGHAT and CDR2 FQNNGV. Trimming shortened V by 0 bases and J by 12 bases, and 8 bases separated the two germline ends.

The chain is built from TRBV6-6 and TRBJ2-7; a weak D match, TRBD1 (5 bases). This CDR3 contains 14 residues. From germline, CDR1 is MNHNY and CDR2 SVGAGI (reference sequence). Trimming stripped 6 bases from V and 6 bases from J, with 18 bases between. The CDR3 DNA sequence: TGTGCCAGCAGCGTTACAGGTTCCGGGCGCGAGCAGTACTTC. This codes for CASSVTGSGREQYF.

This chain links TRBV5-1 with TRBJ2-3; D is undetermined. The germline V and J ends were trimmed by 6 bases and 3 bases, with 14 bases remaining between them. CDR3 length: 14 residues. From germline, CDR1 is SGHRS and CDR2 YFSETQ. The CDR3 region is CASTSYVRTDTQYF. The CDR3 DNA sequence: TGCGCCAGCACCTCCTACGTGAGGACAGATACGCAGTATTTT.

The chain has TRBV2 and TRBJ2-2; 11 nucleotides match TRBD2. Germline CDR1 SNHLY, CDR2 FYNNEI. The ends lost 5 bases at V and 6 bases at J; junction bases unmatched: 2. The CDR3 spans 14 residues. The CDR3 region is CASSLTSGAGELFF. The CDR3 nucleotides read TGTGCCAGCAGTCTGACTAGCGGGGCCGGGGAGCTGTTTTTT.

In its sample, this clone was seen once. This chain connects TRBV6-5 to TRBJ2-1, with TRBD2 matching 7 bases. Germline assignment: CDR1 MNHEY and CDR2 SVGAGI. The length of the CDR3 is 15 residues. V lost 3 bases to trimming and J lost 5 bases; unmatched junction nucleotides: 7. In nucleotides, the CDR3 is TGTGCCAGCAGTTATGGAGACGGGGGGAACAATGAGCAGTTCTTC. Its translation: CASSYGDGGNNEQFF.

In its sample, this clone was seen once. The chain couples TRBV25-1 to TRBJ1-4; TRBD1 matches at 9 bases. The CDR3 length is 15 residues. In germline, CDR1 is MGHDK, CDR2 SYGVNS. J lost 8 bases, V lost 6 bases, and 10 bases had no gene match. Here the CDR3 reads CASRGGQGMNEKLFF. The CDR3 coding sequence is TGTGCCAGCAGGGGAGGACAGGGGATGAACGAAAAACTGTTTTTT.

The chain combines TRBV28 with TRBJ2-5, with 9 positions matching TRBD2. Trimming cost V 1 base and J 1 base; bases outside gene matches: 4. This CDR3 comprises 16 residues. Per the germline V gene, CDR1 is MDHEN and CDR2 is SYDVKM. The CDR3 nucleotides are TGTGCCAGCAGTTTATTTCAAGCGGGGGGCCAAGAGACCCAGTACTTC. This gives the protein CASSLFQAGGQETQYF.

The chain employs TRBV5-1 and TRBJ2-2; TRBD1 matches at 7 bases. The CDR3 sequence is 21 residues long. The trim removed 5 bases at V and 4 bases at J, leaving 26 bases unmatched. From germline, CDR1 is SGHRS and CDR2 YFSETQ. CDR3 coding DNA: TGCGCCAGCAGTTTCCCCCAGACGAGGGGGCACCCCTACATCTCCACCGGGGAGCTGTTTTTT. Its translation: CASSFPQTRGHPYISTGELFF. The entire variable domain, with the rest obtained from reference TRBV5-1 and TRBJ2-2, is as follows: KAGVTQTPRYLIKTRGQQVTLSCSPISGHRSVSWYQQTPGQGLQFLFEYFSETQRNKGNFPGRFSGRQFSNSRSEMNVSTLELGDSALYLCASSFPQTRGHPYISTGELFFGEGSRLTVL.

DNA for the CDR3: TGCAGCGAAGGGGGGGCCGGCTATGGCTACACCTTC. This translates into CSEGGAGYGYTF. This sequence joins TRBV29-1 and TRBJ1-2; D is possibly TRBD1 (6 bases). This CDR3 is built from 12 residues. Germline CDR1 and CDR2: SQVTM and ANQGSEA. Trimming took off 7 bases at V and 4 bases at J, with 13 bases between the two ends.

This clone was found once. The rearrangement joins TRBV19 to TRBJ1-1, with unresolved D. The length of the CDR3 is 14 residues. V was shortened by 3 bases and J by 1 base, with 9 bases between the two germline ends. The germline V gene encodes CDR1 LNHDA and CDR2 SQIVND (reference sequence). CDR3 DNA sequence: TGTGCCAGTAGTATGGGCGGACCGAACACTGAAGCTTTCTTT. This codes for CASSMGGPNTEAFF.

The CDR3 reads CASSRWDTLNTEAFF. In DNA form, the CDR3 reads TGTGCCAGTAGTAGATGGGACACCTTGAACACTGAAGCTTTCTTT. This chain connects TRBV19 to TRBJ1-1; the D gene is possibly TRBD1 (6 bases). The germline CDR1 and CDR2 sequences are LNHDA and SQIVND (reference sequence). The V end was cut by 4 bases, the J end by 0 bases, with 12 bases between. The CDR3 runs 15 residues.

This chain uses TRBV27 with TRBJ2-5; D could derive from TRBD1 or TRBD2 (6 bases each). V lost 3 bases and J lost 6, with 11 bases in between. The CDR3 length is 13 residues. Germline values: CDR1 MNHEY, CDR2 SMNVEV (reference sequence). CDR3 residues: CASSLGGMKTQYF. The CDR3 DNA is TGTGCCAGCAGTTTGGGGGGCATGAAGACCCAGTACTTC.

As concerns this clone: One end of the junction varies from germline; a read error may be responsible. V is TRBV27 and J is TRBJ2-6; D possibly corresponds to TRBD2 (5 bases). The CDR3 totals 19 residues. Germline loops: CDR1 MNHEY, CDR2 SMNVEV (reference sequence). CDR3 region: CASSSRTPGLQSRANVLTF. The CDR3 DNA sequence: TGTGCCAGCAGTAGTAGGACTCCTGGGCTACAAAGTCGGGCCAACGTCCTGACATTC.

The chain joins TRBV6-4 to TRBJ2-3; D perhaps matches TRBD2 (6 bases). Germline V lookup: CDR1 MRHNA, CDR2 SNTAGT. The CDR3 totals 15 residues. The V end lost 2 bases, the J end lost 0 bases, and 9 bases lay between the germline ends. The CDR3 protein is CASSDQAGSTDTQYF. The CDR3 DNA is TGTGCCAGCAGTGACCAGGCGGGGAGCACAGATACGCAGTATTTT.

The table lists this clone with a few counts. The CDR3 DNA reads as TGCGCCAGCAGCCATGGTTTATCGGGGCGCGAGCAGTACTTC. It translates to CASSHGLSGREQYF. The gene calls are TRBV4-3 and TRBJ2-7, with D possibly called TRBD1 or TRBD2 (5 bases each). The CDR3 loop spans 14 amino acids. Looked up from germline, CDR1 is LGHNA and CDR2 is YSLEER. V lost 3 bases to trimming and J lost 6 bases, with 15 bases between them.

The CDR3 DNA reads TGCGCCAGCAGCCGAGGACAGGGCTCTAGCACAGATACGCAGTATTTT. It specifies CASSRGQGSSTDTQYF. This sequence joins TRBV5-1 and TRBJ2-3; 8 bases fit TRBD1. The junction had 7 bases not matched to a gene; V was cut back by 4 bases and J by 0 bases. The germline V gene has CDR1 SGHRS and CDR2 YFSETQ. The CDR3 totals 16 residues.

J is TRBJ1-1 and V is TRBV9; D remains ambiguous. CDR3 size: 15 residues. Deletions cut 0 bases from V and 0 bases from J, with 9 bases between. Germline V lookup: CDR1 SGDLS, CDR2 YYNGEE. The CDR3 spells CASSVEVQMNTEAFF. CDR3 DNA sequence: TGTGCCAGCAGCGTAGAGGTACAGATGAACACTGAAGCTTTCTTT.

The chain links TRBV19 to TRBJ2-7; D is uncertain. Germline V gene sequence: CDR1 LNHDA, CDR2 SQIVND (reference sequence). V lost 4 bases and J lost 2, with 12 bases in between. The CDR3 length is 14 residues. CDR3 in DNA: TGTGCCAGTAGTAACGGCAGGATAACCTACGAGCAGTACTTC. It yields the protein CASSNGRITYEQYF.

The chain links TRBV27 to TRBJ2-1; D remains ambiguous. V lost 3 bases to trimming and J lost 11 bases, with 8 bases between them. The CDR3 sequence is 11 residues long. Germline CDR1 MNHEY, CDR2 SMNVEV (reference sequence). CDR3 DNA sequence: TGTGCCAGCAGTTTCGGAAAGCAGCAGTTCTTC. Translating it yields CASSFGKQQFF.

This clone appeared a single time. The chain joins TRBV4-3 to TRBJ2-2; D possibly corresponds to TRBD2 (5 bases). The ends were cut back, 4 bases at V and 12 bases at J, with 9 bases in the middle. CDR3 size: 11 residues. Germline CDR1 is LGHNA and CDR2 is YSLEER. The CDR3 sequence: CASSPGWQLFF. Written as DNA, the CDR3 is TGCGCCAGCAGCCCGGGATGGCAGCTGTTTTTT.

The V and J genes are TRBV4-1 and TRBJ2-7, with 10 bases matching TRBD1. The CDR3 loop spans 16 amino acids. CDR1 and CDR2 (germline): MGHRA, YSYEKL. Germline trimming cut 0 bases from V and 5 bases from J; bases unmatched to any gene: 7. The CDR3 region has the DNA TGCGCCAGCAGCCAAGATACCGGGACAGGGGCCCACGAGCAGTACTTC. Amino acid sequence: CASSQDTGTGAHEQYF.

This clone qualifies as large. The V and J genes are TRBV11-2 and TRBJ2-2; D might be TRBD2 (6 bases). Trimming shortened V by 4 bases and J by 5 bases, and 11 bases separated the two germline ends. The CDR3 has 14 residues. Per germline, CDR1 SGHAT and CDR2 FQNNGV. Here the CDR3 reads CASSSGLQTGELFF. The CDR3 bases are TGTGCCAGCAGCTCGGGACTCCAAACCGGGGAGCTGTTTTTT.

The V gene is TRBV7-4, the J gene TRBJ2-5, with D unclear. The CDR3 contains 15 residues. In germline, CDR1 is SGHVT, CDR2 SQSDAQ. Trimming removed 1 base from V and 4 bases from J, with 13 bases in between. The CDR3 reads CASSLVAGRGETQYF. DNA of the CDR3: TGTGCCAGCAGCTTAGTAGCTGGCAGAGGAGAGACCCAGTACTTC.

V is TRBV30 and J is TRBJ1-3; D not resolved. V was pared by 4 bases and J by 4 bases, with 8 bases between. The CDR3 covers 12 residues. Germline V CDR1 and CDR2: GTSNPN, SVGIG (reference sequence). The CDR3 reads CAWKGIGNTIYF. CDR3 DNA: TGTGCCTGGAAAGGGATCGGAAACACCATATATTTT. Looking up the rest from reference TRBV30 and TRBJ1-3 gives the full variable domain: SQTIHQWPATLVQPVGSPLSLECTVEGTSNPNLYWYRQAAGRGLQLLFYSVGIGQISSEVPQNLSASRPQDRQFILSSKKLLLSDSGFYLCAWKGIGNTIYFGEGSWLTVV.

The J gene is TRBJ2-1, the V gene TRBV30; D remains ambiguous. Germline CDR1 and CDR2: GTSNPN and SVGIG (reference sequence). The ends were cut back, 5 bases at V and 0 bases at J, with 5 bases in the middle. CDR3 length: 12 residues. DNA for the CDR3: TGTGCCTGGTGGTCCTCCTACAATGAGCAGTTCTTC. It yields the protein CAWWSSYNEQFF.

This sequence joins TRBV11-2 and TRBJ2-5; 8 bases are a match to TRBD1. V trimming: 1 base; J trimming: 2 bases; junction bases outside the gene matches: 3. The V gene's germline CDR1 is SGHAT and CDR2 FQNNGV. This CDR3 has 15 residues. Here the CDR3 reads CASSLGGQAQETQYF. The CDR3 nucleotides read TGTGCCAGCAGCTTAGGGGGACAGGCGCAAGAGACCCAGTACTTC.

The chain recombines TRBV16 with TRBJ1-2; D ambiguous. The CDR3 is 13 amino acids. V was trimmed by 4 bases and J by 6 bases, leaving 12 bases between them. Germline CDR1 KGHSY, CDR2 FQNENV. The CDR3 is CASSPLGLHGYTF. CDR3 sequence (DNA): TGTGCCAGCAGCCCCCTGGGGTTGCATGGCTACACCTTC.